The 13 T cell receptor beta chains in this list originate from one sample, sequenced in a study of cytomegalovirus exposure and HLA in healthy donors. The assay was immunoSEQ multiplex PCR, and TCRdb's table has in-frame clones only and misses some. Of roughly 98,000 clones in the sample, 87% are singletons; the top ten hold about 4%. The sequenced sample consisted of PBMCs. The receptors come from a woman aged 30 to 39 in good health and CMV-seronegative.

V gene TRBV10-1 combines with J gene TRBJ2-2; 10 positions agree with TRBD2. Germline V gene lookup returns CDR1 WNHNN and CDR2 SYGVQD (reference sequence). J was trimmed by 6 bases and V by 4 bases; bases with no gene match: 14. CDR3 length equals 18 residues. The CDR3 here is CASSGRLAGPTPAGELFF. Here the CDR3 DNA reads TGCGCCAGCAGTGGGAGACTAGCGGGTCCGACCCCGGCCGGGGAGCTGTTTTTT.

V and J are TRBV4-3 and TRBJ1-2; D is perhaps TRBD1 (5 bases). The CDR3 is 16 residues long. The V end lost 1 base, the J end lost 8 bases, and 20 bases lay between the germline ends. From germline, CDR1 is LGHNA and CDR2 YSLEER. CDR3: CASSQGGSTGPGGYTF. Written as DNA, the CDR3 is TGCGCCAGCAGCCAAGGAGGTAGTACAGGCCCCGGCGGCTACACCTTC.

The chain recombines TRBV7-9 with TRBJ1-4; the D is unclear. CDR3 size: 12 residues. The V end was cut by 1 base, the J end by 10 bases, with 7 bases between. Germline V gene data show CDR1 as SEHNR and CDR2 as FQNEAQ (reference sequence). This chain's CDR3 is CASSLGARKLFF. The CDR3 DNA reads TGTGCCAGCAGCTTAGGGGCCCGAAAACTGTTTTTT.

The V call is TRBV14, the J call TRBJ2-7, with 11 bases aligning to TRBD1. Germline V lookup: CDR1 SGHDN, CDR2 FVKESK. This CDR3 contains 18 residues. Losses at the gene ends were 0 bases for V and 3 bases for J; bases not matched to a gene: 10. This chain's CDR3 is CASSQDVVGGTGGYEQYF. In nucleotides, the CDR3 is TGTGCCAGCAGCCAAGATGTAGTTGGGGGGACAGGGGGCTACGAGCAGTACTTC.

This chain links TRBV7-6 with TRBJ2-7; weak D call: TRBD2 (6 bases). V shed 5 bases and J shed 0 bases, with 11 bases lying between them. Germline V gene lookup returns CDR1 SGHVS and CDR2 FNYEAQ. This CDR3 has 14 amino acids. CDR3 coding DNA: TGTGCCAGCAGCCGACTAGGCCTCTCCTACGAGCAGTACTTC. This sequence encodes CASSRLGLSYEQYF.

The genes are TRBV7-6 and TRBJ1-2; 7 bases agree with TRBD1. There are 15 residues in the CDR3. CDR1 and CDR2 from the germline V gene are SGHVS and FNYEAQ. V dropped 2 bases and J dropped 5; count of bases not matched to a gene: 8. Written as DNA, the CDR3 is TGTGCCAGCAGCTTAATAAGGACAGGCCGATATGGCTACACCTTC. This translates into CASSLIRTGRYGYTF.

This clone was seen a few times. V usage is TRBV15 and J usage is TRBJ2-1; D may be TRBD1 (6 bases). Germline-derived CDR1 and CDR2 are LNHNV and YYDKDF (reference sequence). Trimming pared 5 bases from V and 6 bases from J, leaving 17 bases between. The CDR3 sequence is 15 residues long. The CDR3 reads CATSGPWGPGNEQFF. CDR3 coding DNA: TGTGCCACCAGCGGACCTTGGGGGCCTGGCAATGAGCAGTTCTTC.

The rearrangement links TRBV11-3 to TRBJ2-2; no definite D call. CDR3 length: 15 residues. Germline values: CDR1 SGHNT, CDR2 YENEEA. V was cut by 1 base and J by 0 bases, with 6 bases left in between. The CDR3 DNA reads as TGTGCCAGCAGCTTAGGCGGTACGAACACCGGGGAGCTGTTTTTT. It is translated as CASSLGGTNTGELFF.

Written as DNA, the CDR3 is TGTGCCAGCAGCGTGGACCCAGGGGCGGGTGAAGCTTTCTTT. Amino acid sequence: CASSVDPGAGEAFF. J is TRBJ1-1 and V is TRBV9; D is perhaps TRBD1 (6 bases). Germline V gene sequence: CDR1 SGDLS, CDR2 YYNGEE. Deletions cut 2 bases from V and 7 bases from J, with 15 bases between. The length of the CDR3 is 14 residues.

The chain uses TRBV2 and TRBJ1-5; perhaps TRBD1 as D (5 bases). Germline V CDR1 and CDR2: SNHLY, FYNNEI. The CDR3 runs 14 residues. With 2 bases removed from V and 7 bases from J, the gap between germline ends came to 12 bases. CDR3 in DNA: TGTGCCAGCAGTGAACAGGGTGATGACCAGCCCCAGCATTTT. Its protein product is CASSEQGDDQPQHF.

This clone has only one observation. V is TRBV21-1 and J is TRBJ2-7; the table's D gene call, TRBD1, was not cross checked with the DNA. TRBV21-1 is termed a pseudogene. The CDR3 spans 15 residues. The CDR3 DNA follows: TGTGCCAGCAGCACAGGGACAGGGCGCTCCTACGAGCAGTACTTC. Amino acids: CASSTGTGRSYEQYF.

The V and J genes are TRBV19 and TRBJ1-5; maybe TRBD1 (6 bases). CDR1 and CDR2 (germline): LNHDA, SQIVND (reference sequence). The CDR3 extends over 15 amino acids. V lost 5 bases and J lost 3, with 14 bases in between. CDR3 region: CASSPQGGLNQPQHF. The CDR3 DNA reads TGTGCCAGTAGTCCACAGGGAGGGCTCAATCAGCCCCAGCATTTT.

The chain has TRBV5-4 and TRBJ2-2, with D uncertain. Germline V lookup: CDR1 SGHNT, CDR2 YYREEE (reference sequence). The CDR3 covers 13 residues. The V and J ends lost 6 bases and 5 bases respectively, with 11 bases between them. The chain's CDR3 is CASIRERTGELFF. In nucleotides, the CDR3 is TGTGCCAGCATCCGAGAGCGAACCGGGGAGCTGTTTTTT.